Listed below are T cell receptor beta chains from one sample, sequenced in a study of CD8+CD57+ T cells in acquired aplastic anemia. A single record per CDR3 protein comes from TCRdb applying MiXCR to the reads. The data contain around 170,000 distinct CDR3 sequences, 45% to 50% of them singletons. Sample: sorted CD4+, CD8+, or CD8+CD57+ T cells (not recorded which) from PBMCs. All receptors derive from a human donor in good health. Each CDR3 is given with its conserved first and last residue. Fields, in order: V gene, D gene, J gene, CDR3 length, clone size, CDR3 DNA, CDR3 protein. D genes are given only for firm matches. The listing skips clone size in some rows; elsewhere it reads once, few, many or a size class.

v_gene: TRBV15; d_gene: TRBD1; j_gene: TRBJ1-4; len: 14; abundance: -; CDR3nt: TGTGCCACCAGCAGGACAGGGCTTGGGGAAAAACTGTTTTTT; CDR3aa: CATSRTGLGEKLFF
v_gene: TRBV7-2; d_gene: TRBD1; j_gene: TRBJ1-1; len: 14; abundance: once; CDR3nt: TGTGCCAGCAGCTTCGGGACAGATAACACTGAAGCTTTCTTT; CDR3aa: CASSFGTDNTEAFF
v_gene: TRBV27; d_gene: TRBD1; j_gene: TRBJ2-5; len: 15; abundance: few; CDR3nt: TGTGCCAGCAGTTTATACTTAGACAGGGTGGAGACCCAGTACTTC; CDR3aa: CASSLYLDRVETQYF
v_gene: TRBV19; d_gene: -; j_gene: TRBJ1-2; len: 14; abundance: many; CDR3nt: TGTGCCAGTAGTATATCAAGGTTGGAGCGTGGCTACACCTTC; CDR3aa: CASSISRLERGYTF
v_gene: TRBV10-3; d_gene: -; j_gene: TRBJ2-7; len: 15; abundance: -; CDR3nt: TGTGCCATCAGTGAGTCTCAAGCGACTACCTACGAGCAGTACTTC; CDR3aa: CAISESQATTYEQYF
v_gene: TRBV15; d_gene: TRBD1; j_gene: TRBJ1-5; len: 14; abundance: -; CDR3nt: TGTGCCATCAGCAGAGAGACAGGGGCTCAGCCCCAGCATTTT; CDR3aa: CAISRETGAQPQHF
v_gene: TRBV2; d_gene: TRBD2; j_gene: TRBJ2-1; len: 16; abundance: many; CDR3nt: TGTGCCAGCGAACGGGCGGGGGGGACTTCCTACAATGAGCAGTTCTTC; CDR3aa: CASERAGGTSYNEQFF
v_gene: TRBV6-5; d_gene: TRBD2; j_gene: TRBJ2-1; len: 13; abundance: many; CDR3nt: TGCTGTGCCGGGACTAGCGGGAGTTATGAGCAGTTCTTC; CDR3aa: CCAGTSGSYEQFF
v_gene: TRBV6-2/TRBV6-3; d_gene: -; j_gene: TRBJ1-2; len: 14; abundance: -; CDR3nt: TGTGCCAGCAGTTACGGACAGACTCACTATGGCTACACCTTC; CDR3aa: CASSYGQTHYGYTF
v_gene: TRBV12-3/TRBV12-4; d_gene: TRBD1; j_gene: TRBJ2-3; len: 15; abundance: -; CDR3nt: TGTGCCAGCAGACAGGGGGCCTTTTTGTTGGATACGCAGTATTTT; CDR3aa: CASRQGAFLLDTQYF
v_gene: TRBV10-3; d_gene: TRBD2; j_gene: TRBJ2-1; len: 16; abundance: -; CDR3nt: TGTGCCATCAGTGATTCGAGCGGGGGGGCCGGGGATGAGCAGTTCTTC; CDR3aa: CAISDSSGGAGDEQFF
v_gene: TRBV15; d_gene: -; j_gene: TRBJ1-6; len: 17; abundance: few; CDR3nt: TGTGCCACCAGCCATACACGGATGAGCTCCTATAATTCACCCCTCCACTTT; CDR3aa: CATSHTRMSSYNSPLHF
v_gene: TRBV3-1; d_gene: -; j_gene: TRBJ1-5; len: 15; abundance: few; CDR3nt: TGTGCCAGCAGCCAAGAGTTTTATGAAGATCAGCCCCAGCATTTT; CDR3aa: CASSQEFYEDQPQHF
v_gene: TRBV13; d_gene: -; j_gene: TRBJ2-3; len: 14; abundance: many; CDR3nt: TGTGCCAGCAGCTCCCCGGGGGATACAGATACGCAGTATTTT; CDR3aa: CASSSPGDTDTQYF
v_gene: TRBV2; d_gene: -; j_gene: TRBJ1-1; len: 13; abundance: few; CDR3nt: TGTGCCAGCAGTCACGGTGAGAATGCTGAAGCTTTCTTT; CDR3aa: CASSHGENAEAFF
v_gene: TRBV7-9; d_gene: -; j_gene: TRBJ1-3; len: 13; abundance: many; CDR3nt: TGTGCCAGCAGACGGAACTCTGGAAACACCATATATTTT; CDR3aa: CASRRNSGNTIYF
v_gene: TRBV19; d_gene: TRBD2; j_gene: TRBJ2-5; len: 14; abundance: -; CDR3nt: TGTGCCAGTAGTATAGCCGGCGGGGGTGGGACCCAGTACTTC; CDR3aa: CASSIAGGGGTQYF
v_gene: TRBV6-4; d_gene: -; j_gene: TRBJ2-7; len: 15; abundance: many; CDR3nt: TGTGCCAGCACCGCCTCCACCGTCTGGGGCTACGAGCAGTACTTC; CDR3aa: CASTASTVWGYEQYF
v_gene: TRBV20-1; d_gene: -; j_gene: TRBJ2-4; len: 14; abundance: many; CDR3nt: TGCAGTGCGAAACCCGGGTTGGCCAAAAACATTCAGTACTTC; CDR3aa: CSAKPGLAKNIQYF
v_gene: TRBV19; d_gene: TRBD2; j_gene: TRBJ2-1; len: 13; abundance: many; CDR3nt: TGTGCCAGTATGGCGGGAGGTGGGAATGAGCAGTTCTTC; CDR3aa: CASMAGGGNEQFF
v_gene: TRBV24-1; d_gene: TRBD2; j_gene: TRBJ2-5; len: 13; abundance: few; CDR3nt: TGTGCCACCAGCGGACAAGCGGGGGAGACCCAGTACTTC; CDR3aa: CATSGQAGETQYF
v_gene: TRBV30; d_gene: -; j_gene: TRBJ2-5; len: 12; abundance: -; CDR3nt: TGTGCCTGGAGTGTACAGGGCCTGGACCAGTACTTC; CDR3aa: CAWSVQGLDQYF
v_gene: TRBV2; d_gene: TRBD1; j_gene: TRBJ2-7; len: 13; abundance: -; CDR3nt: TGTGCCAGCAGCTGGGGACAGGACTACGAGCAGTACTTC; CDR3aa: CASSWGQDYEQYF
v_gene: TRBV6-5; d_gene: TRBD1; j_gene: TRBJ2-7; len: 15; abundance: -; CDR3nt: TGTGCCAGCAGTTTAGAAGGGGGCATCTCCTACGAGCAGTACTTC; CDR3aa: CASSLEGGISYEQYF
v_gene: TRBV5-1; d_gene: TRBD2; j_gene: TRBJ2-3; len: 15; abundance: many; CDR3nt: TGCGCCAGCAGCTTGTCTAGCGGGAGTGCAGATACGCAGTATTTT; CDR3aa: CASSLSSGSADTQYF
v_gene: TRBV7-2; d_gene: TRBD1; j_gene: TRBJ2-1; len: 13; abundance: -; CDR3nt: TGTGCCGGAACAGGGGGCGCAGGCAATGAGCAGTTCTTC; CDR3aa: CAGTGGAGNEQFF
v_gene: TRBV24-1; d_gene: TRBD1; j_gene: TRBJ1-5; len: 16; abundance: -; CDR3nt: TGTGCCACCGGTGCACAGGGGGCAGGAAACAATCAGCCCCAGCATTTT; CDR3aa: CATGAQGAGNNQPQHF
v_gene: TRBV9; d_gene: -; j_gene: TRBJ1-6; len: 15; abundance: many; CDR3nt: TGTGCCAGCAGCGCCCAAACAGCGACTAATTCACCCCTCCACTTT; CDR3aa: CASSAQTATNSPLHF
v_gene: TRBV19; d_gene: -; j_gene: TRBJ1-2; len: 15; abundance: few; CDR3nt: TGTGCCAGTAGTACCGGGGACGGAACTAACTATGGCTACACCTTC; CDR3aa: CASSTGDGTNYGYTF
v_gene: TRBV15; d_gene: -; j_gene: TRBJ2-7; len: 13; abundance: -; CDR3nt: TGTGCCACCAGCAGAGTCACGTACTACGAGCAGTACTTC; CDR3aa: CATSRVTYYEQYF
v_gene: TRBV7-2; d_gene: -; j_gene: TRBJ1-3; len: 16; abundance: -; CDR3nt: TGTGCCAGCAGCTTGGCCAGGGGAGTCGCTGGAAACACCATATATTTT; CDR3aa: CASSLARGVAGNTIYF
v_gene: TRBV7-9; d_gene: -; j_gene: TRBJ2-7; len: 15; abundance: few; CDR3nt: TGTGCCAGCAGCGCGAGAGACAGTAATACCTACGAGCAGTACTTC; CDR3aa: CASSARDSNTYEQYF
v_gene: TRBV14; d_gene: -; j_gene: TRBJ2-1; len: 12; abundance: many; CDR3nt: TGTGCCAGCAGCCAAGAGACGGTGCTCCAGTTCTTC; CDR3aa: CASSQETVLQFF
v_gene: TRBV4-3; d_gene: TRBD2; j_gene: TRBJ2-1; len: 19; abundance: few; CDR3nt: TGCGCCAGCAGCCAAGAGACTAGCGGGTCTGGGAGCTCCTACAATGAGCAGTTCTTC; CDR3aa: CASSQETSGSGSSYNEQFF